This TCR beta chain was recorded in a study of regulatory T cells. V shed 5 bases and J shed 2 bases, with 13 bases lying between them. Germline lookup yields CDR1 MDHEN and CDR2 SYDVKM. This CDR3 contains 14 residues. The study, taken as a whole, reports: In CD3G-deficient patients, conventional CD4+ T cells were enriched for hydrophobic CDR3 residues at positions 6 and 7.

All CD3G-deficient patients showed autoimmunity, more severe in two. Concerning this clone itself: The antigen is unknown.

Amplification used 52 TRBV primers and 13 TRBJ primers. This table comes from immunoSEQ multiplex PCR, and its TCRdb copy is limited to in-frame clones, with some not included. The repertoire holds about 23,000 clones, approximately 90% seen once, with 1.3% in the top ten. The gene calls are TRBV28 and TRBJ2-7, with D possibly TRBD1 on 5 matching bases. The sequence derives from a child under 18 with CD3G deficiency. The sequenced sample was conventional CD4+ T cells sorted from blood. CDR3 nucleotides: TGTGCCAGCAGTACCAACAGGCTCCCCTACGAGCAGTACTTC. It encodes CASSTNRLPYEQYF.